The clone carrying this T cell receptor beta chain was found a few times. The antigen remains undetermined. Time point specified: newly diagnosed GD, antithyroid drugs for less than 3 months. RNA from PBMCs was the source of the TCR library. Staff drew around 10 milliliters of peripheral blood into EDTA tubes. The germline gives CDR1 LNHDA, CDR2 SQIVND (reference sequence). This CDR3 is built from 14 residues. V shed 3 bases, J shed 4 bases, and the junction held 5 bases outside the gene matches. This entry comes from a study of regulatory T cells in long-lasting Graves disease. Study-level points and caveats: Patients with persistent disease showed a bias toward TRBV28, TRBJ1-2 and TRBJ2-5.

Building of the TCR beta libraries involved iRepertoire HTBI primers and Arm-PCR of CDR3 regions. TCRdb passed the multiplex PCR reads through MiXCR, listing each CDR3 protein once. The data show some 560,000 distinct CDR3 sequences, more than 15% seen once. These same data were also listed under a study on T cells in Graves' hyperthyroidism and ophthalmopathy. Per that study: Ophthalmopathy, which appeared later, was predicted by the model a median around 6 months before onset.

The chain is built from TRBV19 and TRBJ1-2; 7 bases align to TRBD1. This sample comprised peripheral blood mononuclear cells (PBMCs), obtained at new diagnosis, from a patient treated with antithyroid drugs. The source is a woman aged 40 to 65 with Graves disease. The CDR3 region has the DNA TGTGCCAGTAGTATCCAGGGGGAGTTCTATGGCTACACCTTC. Translation gives CASSIQGEFYGYTF. Full variable domain (remainder filled in from reference TRBV19 and TRBJ1-2): DGGITQSPKYLFRKEGQNVTLSCEQNLNHDAMYWYRQDPGQGLRLIYYSQIVNDFQKGDIAEGYSVSREKKESFPLTVTSAQKNPTAFYLCASSIQGEFYGYTFGSGTRLTVV.